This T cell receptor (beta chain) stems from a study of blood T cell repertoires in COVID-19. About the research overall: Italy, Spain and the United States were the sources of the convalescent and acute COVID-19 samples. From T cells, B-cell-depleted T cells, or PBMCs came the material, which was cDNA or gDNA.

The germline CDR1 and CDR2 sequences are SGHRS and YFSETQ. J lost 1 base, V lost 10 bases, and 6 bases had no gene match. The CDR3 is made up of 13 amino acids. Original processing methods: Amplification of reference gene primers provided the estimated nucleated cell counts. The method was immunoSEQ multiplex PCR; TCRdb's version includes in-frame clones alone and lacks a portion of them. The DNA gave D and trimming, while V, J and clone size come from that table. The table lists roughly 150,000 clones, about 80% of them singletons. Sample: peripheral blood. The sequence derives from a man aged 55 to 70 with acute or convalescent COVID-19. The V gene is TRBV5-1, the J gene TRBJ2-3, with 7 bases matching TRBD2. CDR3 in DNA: TGCGCCTCCAGGGAGGGGCGCACAGATACGCAGTATTTT. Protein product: CASREGRTDTQYF.